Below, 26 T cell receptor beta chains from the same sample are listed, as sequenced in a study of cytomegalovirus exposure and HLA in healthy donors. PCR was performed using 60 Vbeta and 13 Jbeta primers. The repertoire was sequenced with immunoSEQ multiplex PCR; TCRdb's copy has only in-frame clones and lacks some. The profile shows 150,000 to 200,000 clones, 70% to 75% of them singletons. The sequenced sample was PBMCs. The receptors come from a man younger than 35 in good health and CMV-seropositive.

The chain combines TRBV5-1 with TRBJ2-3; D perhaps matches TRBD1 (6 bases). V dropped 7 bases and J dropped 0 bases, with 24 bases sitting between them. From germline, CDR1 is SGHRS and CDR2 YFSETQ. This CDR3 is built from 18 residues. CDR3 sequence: CASGHPVGRGLSTDTQYF. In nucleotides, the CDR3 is TGCGCCAGCGGACACCCTGTAGGCAGGGGCCTTAGCACAGATACGCAGTATTTT.

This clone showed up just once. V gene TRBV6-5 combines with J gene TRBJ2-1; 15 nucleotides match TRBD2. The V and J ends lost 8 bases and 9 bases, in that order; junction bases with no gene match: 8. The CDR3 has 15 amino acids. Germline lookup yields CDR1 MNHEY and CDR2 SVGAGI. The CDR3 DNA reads TGTGCCAGCGCTGGACTAGCGGGGGGGGAATCTGAGCAGTTCTTC. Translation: CASAGLAGGESEQFF.

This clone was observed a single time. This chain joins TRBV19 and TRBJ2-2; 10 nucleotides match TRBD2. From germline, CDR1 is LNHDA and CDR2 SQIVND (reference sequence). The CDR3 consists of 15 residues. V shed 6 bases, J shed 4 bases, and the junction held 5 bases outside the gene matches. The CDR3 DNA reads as TGTGCCAGTAGACTATGGACTAGCGGCACCGGGGAGCTGTTTTTT. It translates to CASRLWTSGTGELFF.

CDR3 amino acids: CASSMMGRGNQPQHF. The CDR3 DNA follows: TGTGCCAGTAGTATGATGGGCAGGGGCAATCAGCCCCAGCATTTT. This chain joins TRBV19 and TRBJ1-5; a weak D match, TRBD1 (5 bases). Germline lookup yields CDR1 LNHDA and CDR2 SQIVND (reference sequence). This CDR3 is built from 15 residues. V lost 3 bases and J 2 bases, leaving 11 bases between the germline ends.

The DNA for the CDR3 is TGTGCCAGCAGTTCCCCTAGCGGGGGGGCCCAAGAGACCCAGTACTTC. It is translated as CASSSPSGGAQETQYF. V usage is TRBV27 and J usage is TRBJ2-5, with TRBD2 matching over 12 bases. V lost 4 bases and J lost 1; bases outside the gene matches: 4. The CDR3 is 16 amino acids. Germline CDR1 MNHEY, CDR2 SMNVEV (reference sequence).

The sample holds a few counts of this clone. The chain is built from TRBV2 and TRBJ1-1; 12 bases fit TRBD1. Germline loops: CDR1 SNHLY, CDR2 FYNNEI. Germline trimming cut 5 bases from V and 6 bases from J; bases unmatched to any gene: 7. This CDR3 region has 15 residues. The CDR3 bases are TGTGCCAGCAGTAACACCGGGACAGGGGGCTCTGAAGCTTTCTTT. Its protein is CASSNTGTGGSEAFF.

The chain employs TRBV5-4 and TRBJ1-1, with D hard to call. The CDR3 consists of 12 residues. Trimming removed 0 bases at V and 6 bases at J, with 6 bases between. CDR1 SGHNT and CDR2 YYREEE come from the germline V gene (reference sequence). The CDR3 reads CASSLDQSEAFF. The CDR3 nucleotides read TGTGCCAGCAGCTTGGACCAGTCTGAAGCTTTCTTT.

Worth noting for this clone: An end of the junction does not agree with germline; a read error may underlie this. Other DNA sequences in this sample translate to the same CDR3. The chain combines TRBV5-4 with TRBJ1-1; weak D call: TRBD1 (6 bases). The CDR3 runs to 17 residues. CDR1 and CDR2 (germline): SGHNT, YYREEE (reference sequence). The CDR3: CASSSDPSGQLNTEAFF. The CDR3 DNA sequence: TGTGCCAGCAGCTCTGACCCTTCCGGACAGCTGAACACTGAAGCCTTCTTT.

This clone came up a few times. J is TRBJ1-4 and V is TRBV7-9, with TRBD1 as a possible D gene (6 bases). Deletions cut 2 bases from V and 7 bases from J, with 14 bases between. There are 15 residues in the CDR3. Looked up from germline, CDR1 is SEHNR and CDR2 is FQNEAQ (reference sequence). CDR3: CASSLMAGASEKLFF. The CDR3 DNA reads TGTGCCAGCAGCTTAATGGCAGGGGCGAGTGAAAAACTGTTTTTT.

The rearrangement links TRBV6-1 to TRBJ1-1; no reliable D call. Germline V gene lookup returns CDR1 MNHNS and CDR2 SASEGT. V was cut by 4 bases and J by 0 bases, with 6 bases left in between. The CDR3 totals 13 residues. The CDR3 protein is CASSGSVNTEAFF. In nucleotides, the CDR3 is TGTGCCAGCAGTGGCTCAGTGAACACTGAAGCTTTCTTT.

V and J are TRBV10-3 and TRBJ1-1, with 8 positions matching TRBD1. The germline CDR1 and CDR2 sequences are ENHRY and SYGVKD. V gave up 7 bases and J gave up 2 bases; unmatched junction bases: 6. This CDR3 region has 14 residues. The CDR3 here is CAIKAGGSNTEAFF. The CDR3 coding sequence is TGTGCCATCAAGGCAGGGGGCTCAAACACTGAAGCTTTCTTT.

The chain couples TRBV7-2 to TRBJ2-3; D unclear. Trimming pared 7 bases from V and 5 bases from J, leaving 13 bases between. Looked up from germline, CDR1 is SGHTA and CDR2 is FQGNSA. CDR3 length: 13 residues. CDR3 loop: CASIPRRLDTQYF. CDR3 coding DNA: TGTGCCAGCATCCCGCGGCGTTTAGATACGCAGTATTTT.

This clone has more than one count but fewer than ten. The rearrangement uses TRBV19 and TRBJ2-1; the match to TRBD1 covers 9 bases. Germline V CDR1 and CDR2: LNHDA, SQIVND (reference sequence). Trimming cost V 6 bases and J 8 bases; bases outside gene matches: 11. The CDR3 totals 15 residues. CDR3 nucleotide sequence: TGTGCCAGTAGCCCAACCCGGACAGGGGTGGATGAGCAGTTCTTC. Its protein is CASSPTRTGVDEQFF.

The CDR3, as DNA: TGTGCCAGCAGTTTATTTTTGGGACTCCAGGGGGGTAATACCGGGGAGCTGTTTTTT. Translated: CASSLFLGLQGGNTGELFF. The chain recombines TRBV28 with TRBJ2-2, with D maybe TRBD1 (7 bases). CDR1 and CDR2 from the germline V gene are MDHEN and SYDVKM. Trimming took off 1 base at V and 5 bases at J, with 23 bases between the two ends. The length of the CDR3 is 19 residues.

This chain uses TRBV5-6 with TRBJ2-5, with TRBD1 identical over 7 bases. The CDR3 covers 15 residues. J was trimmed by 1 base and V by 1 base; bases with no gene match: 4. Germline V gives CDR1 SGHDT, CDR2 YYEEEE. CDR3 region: CASSLRGQLQETQYF. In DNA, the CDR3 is TGTGCCAGCAGCTTGAGGGGACAGCTCCAAGAGACCCAGTACTTC.

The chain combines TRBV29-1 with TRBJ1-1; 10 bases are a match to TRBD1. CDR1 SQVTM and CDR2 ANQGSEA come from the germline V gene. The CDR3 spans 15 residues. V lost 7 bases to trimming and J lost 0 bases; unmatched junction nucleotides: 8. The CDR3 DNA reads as TGCAGCGCCGGGACAGGGGCTTTGATGAACACTGAAGCTTTCTTT. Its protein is CSAGTGALMNTEAFF. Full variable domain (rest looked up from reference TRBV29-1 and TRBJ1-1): SAVISQKPSRDICQRGTSLTIQCQVDSQVTMMFWYRQQPGQSLTLIATANQGSEATYESGFVIDKFPISRPNLTFSTLTVSNMSPEDSSIYLCSAGTGALMNTEAFFGQGTRLTVV.

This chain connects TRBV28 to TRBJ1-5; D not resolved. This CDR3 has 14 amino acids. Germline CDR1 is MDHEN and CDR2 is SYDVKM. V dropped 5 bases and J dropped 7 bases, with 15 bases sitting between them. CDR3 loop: CASSPGLRWQPQHF. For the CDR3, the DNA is TGTGCCAGCAGTCCCGGACTCAGATGGCAGCCCCAGCATTTT.

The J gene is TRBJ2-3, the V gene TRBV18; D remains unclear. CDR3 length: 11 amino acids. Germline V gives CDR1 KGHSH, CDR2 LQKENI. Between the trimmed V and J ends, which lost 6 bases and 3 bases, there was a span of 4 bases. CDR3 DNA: TGTGCCAGCTCCCTTACAGATACGCAGTATTTT. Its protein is CASSLTDTQYF.

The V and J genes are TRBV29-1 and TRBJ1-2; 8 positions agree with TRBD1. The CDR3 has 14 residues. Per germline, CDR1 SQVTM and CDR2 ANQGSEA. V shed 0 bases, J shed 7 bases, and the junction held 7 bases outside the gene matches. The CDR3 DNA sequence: TGCAGCGTTGAAGATGTTGACAGGGGTGGTGGCTACACCTTC. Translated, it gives CSVEDVDRGGGYTF.

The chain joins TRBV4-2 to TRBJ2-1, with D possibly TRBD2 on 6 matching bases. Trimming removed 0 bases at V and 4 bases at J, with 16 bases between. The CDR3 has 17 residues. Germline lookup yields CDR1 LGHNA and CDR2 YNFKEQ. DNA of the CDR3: TGTGCCAGCAGCCAAGATACCCTGGGACTCTCGTACAATGAGCAGTTCTTC. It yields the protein CASSQDTLGLSYNEQFF.

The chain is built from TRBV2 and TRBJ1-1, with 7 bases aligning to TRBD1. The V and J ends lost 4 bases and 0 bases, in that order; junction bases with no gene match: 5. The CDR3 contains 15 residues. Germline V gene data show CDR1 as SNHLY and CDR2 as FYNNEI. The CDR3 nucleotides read TGTGCCAGCAGTGCCCGGGACAGCATGAACACTGAAGCTTTCTTT. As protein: CASSARDSMNTEAFF. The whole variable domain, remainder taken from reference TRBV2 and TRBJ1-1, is EPEVTQTPSHQVTQMGQEVILRCVPISNHLYFYWYRQILGQKVEFLVSFYNNEISEKSEIFDDQFSVERPDGSNFTLKIRSTKLEDSAMYFCASSARDSMNTEAFFGQGTRLTVV.

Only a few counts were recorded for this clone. The CDR3 sequence is CASSRSGQLSGANVLTF. The CDR3 nucleotides are TGTGCCAGCAGCAGAAGCGGACAGCTCTCTGGGGCCAACGTCCTGACTTTC. This sequence joins TRBV27 and TRBJ2-6; maybe TRBD1 (6 bases). Germline CDR1 is MNHEY and CDR2 is SMNVEV (reference sequence). V lost 6 bases to trimming and J lost 0 bases, with 15 bases between them. The CDR3 spans 17 residues.

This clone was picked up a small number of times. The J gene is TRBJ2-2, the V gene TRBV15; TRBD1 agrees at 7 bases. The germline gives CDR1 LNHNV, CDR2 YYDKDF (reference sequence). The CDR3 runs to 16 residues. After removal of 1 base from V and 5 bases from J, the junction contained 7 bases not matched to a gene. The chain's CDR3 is CATSRGTGGLTGELFF. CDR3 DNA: TGTGCCACCAGCAGAGGGACAGGAGGTTTGACCGGGGAGCTGTTTTTT.

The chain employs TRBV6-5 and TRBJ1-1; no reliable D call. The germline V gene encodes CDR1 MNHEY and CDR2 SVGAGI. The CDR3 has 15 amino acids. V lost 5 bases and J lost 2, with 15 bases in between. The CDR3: CASSRSLAYNTEAFF. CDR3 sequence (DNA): TGTGCCAGCAGTCGGAGCTTGGCTTATAACACTGAAGCTTTCTTT.

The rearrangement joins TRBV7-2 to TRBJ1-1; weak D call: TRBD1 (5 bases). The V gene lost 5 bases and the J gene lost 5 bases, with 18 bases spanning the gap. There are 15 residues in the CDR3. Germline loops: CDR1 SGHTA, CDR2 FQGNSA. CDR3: CASSLRGSVRTEAFF. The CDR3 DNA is TGTGCCAGCAGCCTACGGGGGTCGGTTCGGACTGAAGCTTTCTTT.

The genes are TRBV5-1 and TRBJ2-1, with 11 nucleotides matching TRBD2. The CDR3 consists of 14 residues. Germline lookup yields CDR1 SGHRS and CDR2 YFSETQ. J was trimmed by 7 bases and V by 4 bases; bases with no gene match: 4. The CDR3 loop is CASSPGLAENEQFF. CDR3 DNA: TGCGCCAGCAGCCCGGGACTAGCGGAAAATGAGCAGTTCTTC.